One sample yielded the 16 T cell receptor beta chains listed below, sequenced in a study of identical twins. One entry per CDR3 protein, called by TCRdb with MiXCR from the 5' RACE reads. This sample has about 660,000 distinct CDR3 sequences, with 8.6% found just once. The data were also submitted as part of a second study, on yellow fever vaccine responses in identical twins.

What was sequenced was PBMCs. Receptor source: a woman between 18 and 29 years old in good health.

This chain uses TRBV7-3 with TRBJ1-1, with D uncertain. Germline CDR1 SGHTA, CDR2 FQGTGA. V was shortened by 4 bases and J by 0 bases, with 6 bases between the two germline ends. The CDR3 spans 13 residues. The CDR3 reads CASSSHLNTEAFF. CDR3 nucleotide sequence: TGTGCCAGCAGCTCCCATTTGAACACTGAAGCTTTCTTT.

The CDR3 bases are TGTGCCAGTAGTACAAACCTCGGGAGCTCCTACGAGCAGTACTTC. It encodes CASSTNLGSSYEQYF. The rearrangement joins TRBV19 to TRBJ2-7; a weak D match, TRBD2 (6 bases). This CDR3 comprises 15 residues. In germline, CDR1 is LNHDA, CDR2 SQIVND (reference sequence). V was pared by 4 bases and J by 0 bases, with 13 bases between.

This clonotype was picked up a small number of times. The rearrangement uses TRBV24-1 and TRBJ2-1; 8 bases map to TRBD1. The CDR3 covers 15 residues. Trimming cost V 5 bases and J 5 bases; bases outside gene matches: 7. The germline V gene has CDR1 KGHDR and CDR2 SFDVKD. The CDR3 sequence is CATSALDRADNEQFF. The CDR3 bases are TGTGCCACCAGTGCGTTGGACAGGGCTGACAATGAGCAGTTCTTC.

This clonotype has a handful of counts. The chain combines TRBV18 with TRBJ2-1, with TRBD2 matching over 15 bases. Germline V gives CDR1 KGHSH, CDR2 LQKENI. CDR3 size: 17 residues. The V and J ends lost 0 bases and 4 bases, in that order; junction bases with no gene match: 1. CDR3 amino acids: CASSPPGLAGGYNEQFF. The CDR3 DNA follows: TGTGCCAGCTCACCACCGGGACTAGCGGGGGGATACAATGAGCAGTTCTTC. Together with reference TRBV18 and TRBJ2-1, the CDR3 gives the full variable domain: NAGVMQNPRHLVRRRGQEARLRCSPMKGHSHVYWYRQLPEEGLKFMVYLQKENIIDESGMPKERFSAEFPKEGPSILRIQQVVRGDSAAYFCASSPPGLAGGYNEQFFGPGTRLTVL.

Many counts were recorded for this clonotype. The chain employs TRBV5-1 and TRBJ2-5; 12 nucleotides agree with TRBD1. Trimming at V came to 4 bases and at J to 5 bases, leaving 3 bases not matched to a gene. CDR3 length: 14 amino acids. CDR1 is SGHRS and CDR2 is YFSETQ in the germline V gene. Here the CDR3 reads CASSRDRGQETQYF. The CDR3 DNA follows: TGCGCCAGCAGCAGGGACAGGGGGCAGGAGACCCAGTACTTC.

This clonotype was counted ten times or more. V usage is TRBV4-2 and J usage is TRBJ2-7, with D uncertain. CDR3 length equals 15 residues. Per the germline V gene, CDR1 is LGHNA and CDR2 is YNFKEQ. V was clipped by 1 base and J by 2 bases, with 12 bases between them. In DNA, the CDR3 is TGTGCCAGCAGCCAAGTCGGGTCGGGCACCTACGAGCAGTACTTC. It is translated as CASSQVGSGTYEQYF.

This clonotype was seen ten or more times. V and J are TRBV5-1 and TRBJ1-4, with 10 nucleotides matching TRBD1. Germline V CDR1 and CDR2: SGHRS, YFSETQ. Unmatched junction bases numbered 2, after V lost 4 bases and J lost 8 bases. CDR3 length: 13 residues. In DNA form, the CDR3 reads TGCGCCAGCAGCGGACAGGGGGTCGAAAAACTGTTTTTT. Translated: CASSGQGVEKLFF.

The table lists this clonotype with many counts. The chain's CDR3 is CASSSPGGPNLAKNIQYF. For the CDR3, the DNA is TGTGCCAGCAGCTCCCCGGGAGGGCCTAACCTAGCCAAAAACATTCAGTACTTC. The chain uses TRBV11-1 and TRBJ2-4; 8 bases map to TRBD2. CDR3 length equals 18 residues. Germline CDR1 reads SGHAT; CDR2 reads FQDESV (reference sequence). Trimming removed 4 bases from V and 0 bases from J; junction bases left unmatched: 11.

This chain links TRBV24-1 with TRBJ2-1; D gene uncertain. The CDR3 covers 12 residues. With 9 bases removed from V and 5 bases from J, the gap between germline ends came to 10 bases. Germline values: CDR1 KGHDR, CDR2 SFDVKD. The DNA of the CDR3 is TGTGCCACCTTAGGAGAAGACAATGAGCAGTTCTTC. It translates to CATLGEDNEQFF.

There are a few counts of this clonotype. The chain joins TRBV20-1 to TRBJ1-5; D is unclear. This CDR3 contains 14 residues. Germline CDR1 reads DFQATT; CDR2 reads SNEGSKA (reference sequence). V was cut by 3 bases and J by 0 bases, with 9 bases left in between. The CDR3 spells CSASYGYSNQPQHF. The CDR3 DNA is TGCAGTGCTAGTTACGGATATAGCAATCAGCCCCAGCATTTT.

The chain carries TRBV5-1 and TRBJ2-2; 8 bases map to TRBD1. CDR3 length equals 14 residues. In germline, CDR1 is SGHRS, CDR2 YFSETQ. J lost 3 bases, V lost 4 bases, and 2 bases had no gene match. CDR3 sequence (DNA): TGCGCCAGCAGCGAACAGGGGGACACCGGGGAGCTGTTTTTT. This codes for CASSEQGDTGELFF.

This clonotype has just a few counts. The rearrangement links TRBV7-8 to TRBJ2-3, with 11 bases matching TRBD2. Germline-derived CDR1 and CDR2 are SGHVS and FQNEAQ. Trimming cost V 5 bases and J 3 bases; bases outside gene matches: 16. The CDR3 extends over 19 amino acids. CDR3: CASSPLALAGGMITDTQYF. CDR3 DNA sequence: TGTGCCAGCAGCCCCCTGGCGCTAGCGGGGGGCATGATAACAGATACGCAGTATTTT. The entire variable domain, with the rest obtained from reference TRBV7-8 and TRBJ2-3, is as follows: GAGVSQSPRYKVAKRGQDVALRCDPISGHVSLFWYQQALGQGPEFLTYFQNEAQLDKSGLPSDRFFAERPEGSVSTLKIQRTQQEDSAVYLCASSPLALAGGMITDTQYFGPGTRLTVL.

In this sample, this clonotype turned up a few times. The chain has TRBV4-3 and TRBJ2-7; D possibly corresponds to TRBD1 (6 bases). Germline CDR1 and CDR2: LGHNA and YSLEER. This CDR3 comprises 17 residues. The V end was cut by 0 bases, the J end by 0 bases, with 15 bases between. CDR3 sequence reads: CASSQDTGNGGSYEQYF. The CDR3 nucleotides read TGCGCCAGCAGCCAAGATACAGGGAATGGGGGCTCCTACGAGCAGTACTTC.

This clonotype was seen many times. This chain connects TRBV12-3 or TRBV12-4 to TRBJ2-2; 9 bases match TRBD1. Trimming took 5 bases from V and 5 from J; bases not matched to a gene: 6. The CDR3 runs to 15 residues. The CDR3 coding sequence is TGTGCCAGCAGTGCGGGGGACAGGGCGACCGGGGAGCTGTTTTTT. It encodes CASSAGDRATGELFF.

This clonotype was seen more than once but under ten times. The rearrangement joins TRBV2 to TRBJ2-2, with D uncertain. Looked up from germline, CDR1 is SNHLY and CDR2 is FYNNEI. The CDR3 extends over 14 amino acids. V dropped 5 bases and J dropped 0 bases, with 7 bases sitting between them. The DNA for the CDR3 is TGTGCCAGCAGTCCGGAAGCGAACACCGGGGAGCTGTTTTTT. Protein: CASSPEANTGELFF.

This clonotype was detected only a few times. The chain has TRBV6-1 and TRBJ2-5; 8 bases are a match to TRBD2. Germline lookup yields CDR1 MNHNS and CDR2 SASEGT. The V segment lost 5 bases and the J segment 5 bases; nucleotides outside the gene matches: 13. This CDR3 region has 16 residues. The CDR3 DNA is TGTGCCAGCAGTCGTGCGCCGGGACTAGAGAGCGAGACCCAGTACTTC. Translation gives CASSRAPGLESETQYF.